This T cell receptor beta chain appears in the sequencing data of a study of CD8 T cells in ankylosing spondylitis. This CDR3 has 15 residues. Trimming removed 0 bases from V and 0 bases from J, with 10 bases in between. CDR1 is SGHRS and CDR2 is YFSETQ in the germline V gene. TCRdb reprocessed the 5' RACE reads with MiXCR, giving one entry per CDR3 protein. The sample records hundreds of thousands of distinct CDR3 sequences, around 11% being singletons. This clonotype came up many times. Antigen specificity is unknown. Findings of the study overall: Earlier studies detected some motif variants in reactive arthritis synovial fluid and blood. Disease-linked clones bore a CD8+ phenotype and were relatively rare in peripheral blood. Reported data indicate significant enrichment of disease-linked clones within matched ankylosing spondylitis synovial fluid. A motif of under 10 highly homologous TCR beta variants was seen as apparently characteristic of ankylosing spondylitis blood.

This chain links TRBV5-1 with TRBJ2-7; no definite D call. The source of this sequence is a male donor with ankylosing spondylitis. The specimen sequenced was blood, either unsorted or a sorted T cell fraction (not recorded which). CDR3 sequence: CASSLAPASSYEQYF. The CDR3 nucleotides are TGCGCCAGCAGCTTGGCCCCCGCTAGCTCCTACGAGCAGTACTTC.